The 25 T cell receptor beta chains below all came from one sample that was sequenced in a study of response to subunit inactivated influenza vaccine. Using its own MiXCR run on the RT-PCR reads, TCRdb lists one record per CDR3 protein. Here the sample spans hundreds of thousands of distinct CDR3 sequences, 14% being singletons. Sequenced here: PBMCs from blood, sampled less than 15 days before vaccination. These receptors came from a man aged 50-59 years who received an inactivated influenza vaccine.

The chain uses TRBV5-1 and TRBJ1-6; possible D gene TRBD1, 6 bases. CDR3 length equals 14 residues. Trimming left V 1 base short and J 9 bases short, with 11 bases between. CDR1 and CDR2 from the germline V gene are SGHRS and YFSETQ. CDR3 residues: CASSLSGVGSPLHF. CDR3 sequence (DNA): TGCGCCAGCAGCTTGTCAGGGGTGGGTTCACCCCTCCACTTT.

The chain employs TRBV7-9 and TRBJ2-2; 8 nucleotides line up with TRBD1. The V segment lost 5 bases and the J segment 4 bases; nucleotides outside the gene matches: 9. This CDR3 has 16 residues. Germline-derived CDR1 and CDR2 are SEHNR and FQNEAQ (reference sequence). CDR3 DNA: TGTGCCAGCAGCCTAGACAGGGGACTTTCCACCGGGGAGCTGTTTTTT. Translated: CASSLDRGLSTGELFF.

A few counts support this clonotype. The chain recombines TRBV20-1 with TRBJ2-5; D is possibly TRBD2 (5 bases). The CDR3 consists of 13 residues. CDR1 is DFQATT and CDR2 is SNEGSKA in the germline V gene (reference sequence). V gave up 6 bases and J gave up 0 bases, with 11 bases separating them. CDR3 loop: CSATRGYQETQYF. In DNA form, the CDR3 reads TGCAGTGCCACCCGAGGGTACCAAGAGACCCAGTACTTC.

This clonotype was seen many times. The rearrangement links TRBV10-2 to TRBJ2-3, with D possibly called TRBD1 or TRBD2 (5 bases each). The CDR3 sequence is 12 residues long. Deletions cut 6 bases from V and 4 bases from J, with 8 bases between. CDR1 and CDR2 (germline): WSHSY, SAAADI. CDR3 DNA: TGCGCCAGCAGGGGACGTTCAGATACGCAGTATTTT. Protein product: CASRGRSDTQYF.

This clonotype was found many times. This chain connects TRBV7-3 to TRBJ2-1, with D uncertain. Deletions cut 2 bases from V and 8 bases from J, with 13 bases between. The CDR3 covers 14 residues. The germline CDR1 and CDR2 sequences are SGHTA and FQGTGA. In nucleotides, the CDR3 is TGTGCCAGCAGCTTAGTCCCCCCGAGGTATGAGCAGTTCTTC. Translation: CASSLVPPRYEQFF.

Here the CDR3 reads CASSSPYYNEQFF. The CDR3, as DNA: TGTGCCAGTAGTTCGCCTTACTACAATGAGCAGTTCTTC. The rearrangement links TRBV19 to TRBJ2-1; D gene ambiguous. Germline CDR1 is LNHDA and CDR2 is SQIVND (reference sequence). V dropped 5 bases and J dropped 3 bases, with 8 bases sitting between them. The CDR3 is made up of 13 amino acids.

This clonotype was seen only a few times. The genes are TRBV10-3 and TRBJ2-3, with D maybe TRBD2 (6 bases). CDR1 and CDR2 from the germline V gene are ENHRY and SYGVKD. The V and J ends lost 10 bases and 5 bases respectively, with 10 bases between them. The CDR3 extends over 11 amino acids. The CDR3, as DNA: TGTGCCACCTCTAGCGAAGATACGCAGTATTTT. Its protein product is CATSSEDTQYF.

This clonotype was found many times. This sequence joins TRBV5-1 and TRBJ2-1, with 9 bases lining up with TRBD1. V gave up 4 bases and J gave up 4 bases; unmatched junction bases: 6. The CDR3 is 15 amino acids. Germline V CDR1 and CDR2: SGHRS, YFSETQ. The CDR3 sequence: CASSLTGGGYNEQFF. DNA of the CDR3: TGCGCCAGCAGCCTGACAGGGGGGGGATACAATGAGCAGTTCTTC.

This clonotype has only a few counts. The V call is TRBV27, the J call TRBJ1-1; 8 bases match TRBD1. The CDR3 has 14 residues. CDR1 and CDR2 from the germline V gene are MNHEY and SMNVEV (reference sequence). After removal of 4 bases from V and 5 bases from J, the junction contained 6 bases not matched to a gene. The CDR3 coding sequence is TGTGCCAGCAGTTCACGGACAGGGAGGACTGAAGCTTTCTTT. Translating gives CASSSRTGRTEAFF.

The rearrangement links TRBV7-9 to TRBJ2-2; a possible D gene is TRBD2 (6 bases). The CDR3 loop spans 17 amino acids. The ends were cut back, 0 bases at V and 2 bases at J, with 13 bases in the middle. Germline lookup yields CDR1 SEHNR and CDR2 FQNEAQ (reference sequence). CDR3 in DNA: TGTGCCAGCAGCTTAGCGCGGGACGGAGTAAACACCGGGGAGCTGTTTTTT. Translated, it gives CASSLARDGVNTGELFF.

This clonotype was seen only a few times. The rearrangement joins TRBV5-1 to TRBJ2-3; 9 bases agree with TRBD1. The CDR3 is 15 residues long. The ends lost 5 bases at V and 4 bases at J; junction bases unmatched: 8. The germline V gene has CDR1 SGHRS and CDR2 YFSETQ. The CDR3 here is CASRIRQGVSDTQYF. As DNA, the CDR3 is TGCGCCAGCAGAATAAGACAGGGGGTGTCAGATACGCAGTATTTT.

This chain joins TRBV29-1 and TRBJ1-2; a weak D match, TRBD1 (5 bases). Trimming cost V 8 bases and J 2 bases, with 12 bases left between them. CDR1 is SQVTM and CDR2 is ANQGSEA in the germline V gene. The CDR3 has 12 amino acids. The CDR3: CSSQGHNYGYTF. CDR3 bases: TGCAGCTCCCAGGGCCACAACTATGGCTACACCTTC.

The genes are TRBV20-1 and TRBJ2-2; TRBD2 might be the D (6 bases). V was cut by 0 bases and J by 5 bases, with 19 bases left in between. The CDR3 loop spans 17 amino acids. Germline CDR1 and CDR2: DFQATT and SNEGSKA (reference sequence). The CDR3 reads CSARDLVSGVGTGELFF. In DNA form, the CDR3 reads TGCAGTGCTAGAGATCTGGTGTCGGGGGTAGGGACCGGGGAGCTGTTTTTT.

The table lists this clonotype with many counts. The chain recombines TRBV7-2 with TRBJ1-1; possible D gene TRBD1, 6 bases. Germline loops: CDR1 SGHTA, CDR2 FQGNSA. The CDR3 is 15 residues long. V lost 0 bases to trimming and J lost 3 bases, with 11 bases between them. This chain's CDR3 is CASSLASGAHTEAFF. CDR3 coding DNA: TGTGCCAGCAGCTTAGCATCAGGGGCCCACACTGAAGCTTTCTTT.

The V and J genes are TRBV29-1 and TRBJ2-1; the match to TRBD2 covers 16 bases. CDR3 size: 12 residues. Germline-derived CDR1 and CDR2 are SQVTM and ANQGSEA. The CDR3 loop reads CAGTSGRDEQFF. As DNA, the CDR3 is TGCGCGGGGACTAGCGGGAGGGATGAGCAGTTCTTC.

This clonotype came up a few times. V and J are TRBV5-5 and TRBJ1-4; D may be TRBD1 (5 bases). The CDR3 has 14 amino acids. V was clipped by 2 bases and J by 4 bases, with 9 bases between them. Germline V CDR1 and CDR2: SGHKS, YYEKEE (reference sequence). The CDR3 DNA follows: TGTGCCAGCAGCTTCCGACAGTATAATGAAAAACTGTTTTTT. Translating it yields CASSFRQYNEKLFF.

CDR3 protein: CASRPGGLNEQFF. The CDR3 DNA reads TGTGCCAGCAGGCCCGGGGGTCTCAATGAGCAGTTCTTC. The rearrangement links TRBV12-3 or TRBV12-4 to TRBJ2-1, with D possibly TRBD2 on 6 matching bases. V gave up 6 bases and J gave up 6 bases, with 12 bases separating them. This CDR3 region has 13 residues.

V gene TRBV2 combines with J gene TRBJ1-4; 9 bases fit TRBD1. The trim removed 6 bases at V and 8 bases at J, leaving 7 bases unmatched. The germline V gene has CDR1 SNHLY and CDR2 FYNNEI. The CDR3 sequence is 14 residues long. DNA of the CDR3: TGTGCCAGCAGCCAAACAGGGGGCGGCGAAAAACTGTTTTTT. Residues: CASSQTGGGEKLFF.

The rearrangement links TRBV7-8 to TRBJ2-3; D is uncertain. The V end was cut by 0 bases, the J end by 0 bases, with 7 bases between. The CDR3 length is 15 residues. Germline CDR1 is SGHVS and CDR2 is FQNEAQ. The CDR3 region is CASSLAPSSTDTQYF. Here the CDR3 DNA reads TGTGCCAGCAGCTTAGCGCCGTCTAGCACAGATACGCAGTATTTT.

This clonotype has ten or more counts. This rearrangement joins TRBV12-3 or TRBV12-4 to TRBJ2-2, with 7 bases identical to TRBD1. Trimming at V came to 3 bases and at J to 6 bases, leaving 7 bases not matched to a gene. This CDR3 has 15 amino acids. The CDR3 DNA reads TGTGCCAGCAGTTTTACGACAGGGTCGTCCGGGGAGCTGTTTTTT. This sequence encodes CASSFTTGSSGELFF.

Many counts were recorded for this clonotype. V is TRBV9 and J is TRBJ2-1; TRBD1 aligns across 8 bases. This CDR3 comprises 14 residues. After removal of 4 bases from V and 10 bases from J, the junction contained 10 bases not matched to a gene. The germline CDR1 and CDR2 sequences are SGDLS and YYNGEE. The chain's CDR3 is CASSFRTGSNEQFF. In DNA form, the CDR3 reads TGTGCCAGCAGCTTTAGGACAGGGTCTAACGAGCAGTTCTTC.

As DNA, the CDR3 is TGCAGTGCTAGAAGGGACTCGAACACTGAAGCTTTCTTT. Its translation is CSARRDSNTEAFF. The J gene is TRBJ1-1, the V gene TRBV20-1; D is perhaps TRBD1 (5 bases). Looked up from germline, CDR1 is DFQATT and CDR2 is SNEGSKA (reference sequence). This CDR3 is built from 13 residues. Trimming removed 2 bases at V and 1 base at J, with 8 bases between.

This rearrangement joins TRBV4-3 to TRBJ2-1; TRBD2 aligns across 13 bases. Unmatched junction bases numbered 7, after V lost 0 bases and J lost 5 bases. The germline gives CDR1 LGHNA, CDR2 YSLEER. The CDR3 sequence is 18 residues long. The CDR3 is CASSQDLTSGGTDNEQFF. In DNA form, the CDR3 reads TGCGCCAGCAGCCAAGATCTGACTAGCGGGGGGACCGACAATGAGCAGTTCTTC.

Remarks on this clonotype: This CDR3 is missing its conserved last phenylalanine or tryptophan, likely due to a read error. CDR3 DNA sequence: TGTGCCAGCACTCTATACTCCCATCATGAGCAGTTCTCC. It translates to CASTLYSHHEQFS. The rearrangement joins TRBV6-2 or TRBV6-3 to TRBJ2-1; no clear D gene. Trimming pared 7 bases from V and 8 bases from J, leaving 15 bases between. Germline V CDR1 and CDR2: MNHEY, SVGEGT. The CDR3 sequence is 13 residues long.

This chain connects TRBV24-1 to TRBJ2-1, with TRBD1 identical over 8 bases. Trimming at V came to 6 bases and at J to 0 bases, leaving 15 bases not matched to a gene. The CDR3 is 19 residues long. CDR1 is KGHDR, CDR2 SFDVKD, per germline. The CDR3 sequence is CATSSGDRRGASSYNEQFF. CDR3 bases: TGTGCCACCAGTTCAGGGGACAGGCGAGGGGCCAGCTCCTACAATGAGCAGTTCTTC.